This record looks at one T cell receptor (beta chain) sequence and its context. These data belong to a study of blood T cell repertoires in COVID-19. Study in general: T cells, B-cell-depleted T cells, or PBMCs provided the cDNA or gDNA that served as material.

Clones were read by immunoSEQ multiplex PCR, and TCRdb kept only the in-frame ones, dropping some. The sample consists of 300,000 to 400,000 clones, around 86% of them appearing once. Germline CDR1 and CDR2: SGHKS and YYEKEE (reference sequence). This CDR3 is 18 amino acids long. V lost 0 bases, J lost 2 bases, and 20 bases lay in between. This TCR came from a man aged 45-65 years with active or convalescent COVID-19. The chain has TRBV5-5 and TRBJ2-5; the D gene is possibly TRBD2 (6 bases). The sample taken for sequencing was peripheral blood. The CDR3 loop is CASSLVSALADRQETQYF. The CDR3, as DNA: TGTGCCAGCAGCTTGGTTTCGGCTTTAGCGGACCGACAAGAGACCCAGTACTTC.